These 32 T cell receptor beta chains were sequenced from one sample in a study of CD8+ T cells in alopecia areata. As to treatment: oral pan-JAK inhibitor, 5-10 mg twice daily. After isolation, RNA underwent reverse transcription to generate cDNA as the sequencing template. Sequencing was performed with immunoSEQ multiplex PCR; in TCRdb, only in-frame clones are kept and a portion is missing. The sample lists under 300,000 clones, 50% to 75% seen once, with 0.8% to 1% in the top ten. Source: CD4+ T cells sorted from blood, taken around week 52, from a patient treated with tofacitinib. The receptor source for this set is a human donor with alopecia areata.

The V and J genes are TRBV18 and TRBJ1-1, with TRBD1 identical over 7 bases. J gave up 1 base and V 10 bases, and 6 bases lay outside the gene matches. Looked up from germline, CDR1 is KGHSH and CDR2 is LQKENI. The CDR3 spans 13 residues. The CDR3 loop reads CATRDSKNTEAFF. The CDR3 region has the DNA TGTGCCACCCGGGACAGCAAGAACACTGAAGCTTTCTTT.

CDR3 in DNA: TGTGCCTGGAGTGTACTGGGACAGGTGAACACTGAAGCTTTCTTT. Translating gives CAWSVLGQVNTEAFF. The V and J genes are TRBV30 and TRBJ1-1; TRBD1 aligns across 8 bases. With V trimmed by 0 bases and J by 0 bases, 3 bases remained unmatched. Per germline, CDR1 GTSNPN and CDR2 SVGIG (reference sequence). The CDR3 loop spans 15 amino acids.

The rearrangement uses TRBV6-1 and TRBJ2-2; D is unresolved. With 8 bases removed from V and 7 bases from J, the gap between germline ends came to 11 bases. Looked up from germline, CDR1 is MNHNS and CDR2 is SASEGT. This CDR3 has 12 residues. In DNA form, the CDR3 reads TGTGCCAGCGGGGTTTTTCTCGGGGAGCTGTTTTTT. Translating it yields CASGVFLGELFF.

This clone was detected only a few times. Within the sample, other DNA sequences also encode this same CDR3. The V call is TRBV2, the J call TRBJ1-1; tentative D call: TRBD1 (6 bases). V was pared by 4 bases and J by 2 bases, with 8 bases between. The CDR3 spans 13 residues. Germline assignment: CDR1 SNHLY and CDR2 FYNNEI. CDR3 protein: CASSVQGNTEAFF. The CDR3 nucleotides read TGTGCCAGCAGTGTACAGGGAAACACTGAAGCTTTCTTT.

V and J are TRBV25-1 and TRBJ2-7, with 7 bases matching TRBD1. The CDR3 spans 14 residues. The germline V gene has CDR1 MGHDK and CDR2 SYGVNS. V lost 1 base to trimming and J lost 7 bases; unmatched junction nucleotides: 7. Written as DNA, the CDR3 is TGTGCCAGCAGTGAATCGGGACAGCGAGGGGAGCAGTACTTC. Its translation: CASSESGQRGEQYF.

This sequence joins TRBV11-2 and TRBJ2-4, with a weak D call TRBD1 (5 bases). Trimming removed 3 bases from V and 4 bases from J, with 7 bases in between. Germline V gene data show CDR1 as SGHAT and CDR2 as FQNNGV. The CDR3 contains 13 residues. This CDR3 is CASSFDRKNIQYF. CDR3 DNA sequence: TGTGCCAGCAGCTTCGACAGAAAAAACATTCAGTACTTC.

This clone has more than one count but fewer than ten. This sequence joins TRBV29-1 and TRBJ1-1; 9 nucleotides match TRBD1. The germline CDR1 and CDR2 sequences are SQVTM and ANQGSEA. V was pared by 7 bases and J by 0 bases, with 6 bases of the junction left unmatched. This CDR3 spans 14 amino acids. The CDR3 DNA is TGCAGCGGATTTAGACAGGGGGTGAACACTGAAGCTTTCTTT. Translating it yields CSGFRQGVNTEAFF.

For this clone: A junction end diverges from the germline sequence, so it may reflect a read error. The chain carries TRBV7-9 and TRBJ1-4; TRBD1 matches at 7 bases. Germline loops: CDR1 SEHNR, CDR2 FQNEAQ (reference sequence). The CDR3 spans 12 residues. CDR3: CASSLGRDRRGF. CDR3 nucleotide sequence: TGTGCCAGCAGCTTAGGACGGGACAGAAGGGGTTTT.

This chain connects TRBV30 to TRBJ1-1; D ambiguous. The CDR3 contains 13 residues. Germline values: CDR1 GTSNPN, CDR2 SVGIG (reference sequence). V lost 2 bases, J lost 0 bases, and 7 bases lay in between. The CDR3 reads CAWSLKVNTEAFF. CDR3 nucleotide sequence: TGTGCCTGGAGTCTAAAAGTGAACACTGAAGCTTTCTTT.

The chain uses TRBV7-3 and TRBJ1-2; D is undetermined. Germline V gene sequence: CDR1 SGHTA, CDR2 FQGTGA. The CDR3 sequence is 15 residues long. Trimming took 0 bases from V and 7 from J, leaving 15 bases between them. CDR3 amino acids: CASSLTADGYSGYTF. In DNA form, the CDR3 reads TGTGCCAGCAGCTTAACGGCGGACGGCTATTCTGGCTACACCTTC.

This chain connects TRBV27 to TRBJ1-2; weak D call: TRBD1 (5 bases). V lost 2 bases, J lost 7 bases, and 17 bases lay in between. Germline V gene lookup returns CDR1 MNHEY and CDR2 SMNVEV (reference sequence). This CDR3 is built from 15 residues. CDR3 in amino acids: CASSLMFGGEGGYTF. The DNA for the CDR3 is TGTGCCAGCAGTTTAATGTTCGGGGGGGAAGGTGGCTACACCTTC.

This rearrangement joins TRBV7-2 to TRBJ1-2, with TRBD1 identical over 11 bases. This CDR3 comprises 14 residues. The V segment lost 4 bases and the J segment 8 bases; nucleotides outside the gene matches: 6. Per germline, CDR1 SGHTA and CDR2 FQGNSA. CDR3 DNA sequence: TGTGCCAGCAGCTCTCAAAGGACAGGGGGCGGCTACACCTTC. It encodes CASSSQRTGGGYTF.

The V and J genes are TRBV29-1 and TRBJ2-3, with a possible D match to TRBD2 (5 bases). Trimming shortened V by 5 bases and J by 1 base, and 10 bases separated the two germline ends. Germline CDR1 reads SQVTM; CDR2 reads ANQGSEA. This CDR3 contains 13 residues. The CDR3 sequence is CSVPLGGTDTQYF. DNA for the CDR3: TGCAGCGTTCCTCTGGGAGGCACAGATACGCAGTATTTT.

This clone has more than one count but fewer than ten. The gene calls are TRBV29-1 and TRBJ1-5; D ambiguous. The CDR3 is 13 amino acids. Germline lookup yields CDR1 SQVTM and CDR2 ANQGSEA. The V end lost 4 bases, the J end lost 3 bases, and 10 bases lay between the germline ends. CDR3 in DNA: TGCAGCGTTGCGTCGGCAGTCAATCAGCCCCAGCATTTT. The encoded protein is CSVASAVNQPQHF.

The rearrangement uses TRBV7-9 and TRBJ1-2; D gene ambiguous. Germline lookup yields CDR1 SEHNR and CDR2 FQNEAQ (reference sequence). V lost 2 bases to trimming and J lost 5 bases, with 15 bases between them. The CDR3 has 15 residues. The CDR3 DNA reads TGTGCCAGCAGCTTACGGCGGCAGGAAGTGTATGGCTACACCTTC. Protein product: CASSLRRQEVYGYTF. Filled out from reference TRBV7-9 and TRBJ1-2, the complete variable domain reads DTGVSQNPRHKITKRGQNVTFRCDPISEHNRLYWYRQTLGQGPEFLTYFQNEAQLEKSRLLSDRFSAERPKGSFSTLEIQRTEQGDSAMYLCASSLRRQEVYGYTFGSGTRLTVV.

The CDR3 DNA sequence: TGTGCCTGGAGTAGGGTAGCGGGGCCGGGGGAGCAGTTCTTC. It specifies CAWSRVAGPGEQFF. V gene TRBV30 combines with J gene TRBJ2-1; 8 bases agree with TRBD2. V dropped 2 bases and J dropped 10; count of bases not matched to a gene: 10. CDR1 is GTSNPN, CDR2 SVGIG, per germline (reference sequence). The CDR3 is made up of 14 amino acids.

This clone has only one observation. The chain carries TRBV9 and TRBJ1-1, with no clear D. This CDR3 is built from 14 residues. Per the germline V gene, CDR1 is SGDLS and CDR2 is YYNGEE. V dropped 7 bases and J dropped 0 bases, with 13 bases sitting between them. DNA for the CDR3: TGTGCCAGCTCCCGAGGTAGATTGAACACTGAAGCTTTCTTT. It specifies CASSRGRLNTEAFF.

The chain recombines TRBV30 with TRBJ2-5, with 7 bases lining up with TRBD2. The CDR3 spans 16 residues. With 2 bases clipped from V and 4 bases from J, the junction kept 13 bases outside the gene matches. Germline V gene data show CDR1 as GTSNPN and CDR2 as SVGIG (reference sequence). CDR3 coding DNA: TGTGCCTGGAGTAAAGGAAGTACTAGCGCACGAGAGACCCAGTACTTC. Translated: CAWSKGSTSARETQYF. Together with reference TRBV30 and TRBJ2-5, the CDR3 gives the full variable domain: SQTIHQWPATLVQPVGSPLSLECTVEGTSNPNLYWYRQAAGRGLQLLFYSVGIGQISSEVPQNLSASRPQDRQFILSSKKLLLSDSGFYLCAWSKGSTSARETQYFGPGTRLLVL.

The rearrangement links TRBV27 to TRBJ1-1; D not resolved. CDR1 MNHEY and CDR2 SMNVEV come from the germline V gene (reference sequence). Trimming pared 3 bases from V and 3 bases from J, leaving 8 bases between. This CDR3 is 13 amino acids long. CDR3 protein: CASSFPGDTEAFF. The CDR3 DNA reads TGTGCCAGCAGTTTTCCCGGGGACACTGAAGCTTTCTTT.

This clone occurred a few times. This chain joins TRBV10-3 and TRBJ1-5, with 8 bases identical to TRBD1. With V trimmed by 3 bases and J by 7 bases, 5 bases remained unmatched. The germline CDR1 and CDR2 sequences are ENHRY and SYGVKD. The CDR3 is 14 amino acids. In nucleotides, the CDR3 is TGTGCCATCAGTGATGACAGGGGCGACCAGCCCCAGCATTTT. The encoded protein is CAISDDRGDQPQHF.

The chain joins TRBV6-5 to TRBJ1-2, with a tentative D call TRBD1 (5 bases). The germline CDR1 and CDR2 sequences are MNHEY and SVGAGI. V lost 5 bases and J 6 bases, leaving 10 bases between the germline ends. The CDR3 is made up of 12 amino acids. CDR3 coding DNA: TGTGCCAGCAGTGACCCAGGGAATGGCTACACCTTC. Translation: CASSDPGNGYTF.

This clone was seen a few times. This rearrangement joins TRBV4-1 to TRBJ1-6; no definite D call. The length of the CDR3 is 18 residues. Germline V lookup: CDR1 MGHRA, CDR2 YSYEKL. Trimming stripped 1 base from V and 0 bases from J, with 13 bases between. The CDR3 loop reads CASSQVARRDSYNSPLHF. CDR3 in DNA: TGCGCCAGCAGCCAAGTCGCCAGGAGAGACTCCTATAATTCACCCCTCCACTTT.

The chain has TRBV5-1 and TRBJ2-7; the D gene could be TRBD1 or TRBD2 (6 bases each). Trimming shortened V by 7 bases and J by 3 bases, and 14 bases separated the two germline ends. The CDR3 extends over 13 amino acids. In germline, CDR1 is SGHRS, CDR2 YFSETQ. The CDR3 region is CASGLQGNYEQYF. The DNA for the CDR3 is TGCGCCAGCGGACTACAGGGAAACTACGAGCAGTACTTC.

The chain combines TRBV6-1 with TRBJ2-3; 7 bases map to TRBD2. This CDR3 region has 16 residues. The V gene end was trimmed by 4 bases and the J gene end by 4 bases; junction bases not matched to a gene: 11. CDR1 is MNHNS and CDR2 is SASEGT in the germline V gene. CDR3 bases: TGTGCCAGCAGTGCCCTGGGACTCGCGGGAGCAGATACGCAGTATTTT. Translating gives CASSALGLAGADTQYF.

The chain joins TRBV5-1 to TRBJ2-1, with 11 bases matching TRBD1. From germline, CDR1 is SGHRS and CDR2 YFSETQ. V shed 2 bases and J 7 bases; nucleotides not matched to a gene: 8. There are 16 residues in the CDR3. The CDR3 reads CASSLTGTGGWNEQFF. As DNA, the CDR3 is TGCGCCAGCAGCTTAACCGGGACAGGGGGATGGAATGAGCAGTTCTTC.

This clone showed up just a few times. This chain connects TRBV2 to TRBJ2-7, with D possibly matching TRBD1 (6 bases). The CDR3 contains 12 residues. In germline, CDR1 is SNHLY, CDR2 FYNNEI. The ends were cut back, 6 bases at V and 3 bases at J, with 9 bases in the middle. CDR3 loop: CASRTGNYEQYF. The CDR3 nucleotides are TGTGCCAGCAGAACAGGGAACTACGAGCAGTACTTC.

V gene TRBV19 combines with J gene TRBJ1-1; perhaps TRBD1 as D (6 bases). The germline CDR1 and CDR2 sequences are LNHDA and SQIVND (reference sequence). The CDR3 length is 16 residues. Trimming cost V 4 bases and J 0 bases, with 15 bases left between them. CDR3 sequence reads: CASSTDRRDLNTEAFF. As DNA, the CDR3 is TGTGCCAGTAGTACCGACAGGAGGGATTTGAACACTGAAGCTTTCTTT.

J is TRBJ2-5 and V is TRBV2, with 11 bases that match TRBD1. This CDR3 is 14 amino acids long. V shed 5 bases and J 4 bases; nucleotides not matched to a gene: 3. Germline assignment: CDR1 SNHLY and CDR2 FYNNEI. The CDR3 DNA reads TGTGCCAGCAGTCGGGACAGGGGGGCAGAGACCCAGTACTTC. Residues: CASSRDRGAETQYF.

This clone was found a few times. The chain joins TRBV29-1 to TRBJ2-7; 8 bases are shared with TRBD1. V shed 5 bases, J shed 7 bases, and the junction held 4 bases outside the gene matches. The CDR3 is 11 amino acids. Germline V CDR1 and CDR2: SQVTM, ANQGSEA. The CDR3 region is CSVQGAREQYF. Here the CDR3 DNA reads TGCAGCGTTCAGGGGGCAAGGGAGCAGTACTTC.

CDR3 sequence (DNA): TGTGCCAGCTCACCAGGGAAGAACACCGGGGAGCTGTTTTTT. Its protein product is CASSPGKNTGELFF. J is TRBJ2-2 and V is TRBV18; D is unresolved. The V gene lost 2 bases and the J gene lost 1 base, with 5 bases spanning the gap. CDR1 is KGHSH and CDR2 is LQKENI in the germline V gene. This CDR3 is built from 14 residues.

This CDR3 reads CASSLASGANVLTF. CDR3 nucleotides: TGCGCCAGCAGCTTGGCTTCTGGGGCCAACGTCCTGACTTTC. The chain links TRBV5-1 to TRBJ2-6; no firm D call. Germline CDR1 is SGHRS and CDR2 is YFSETQ. V was shortened by 0 bases and J by 1 base, with 2 bases between the two germline ends. This CDR3 has 14 residues.

This clone was recorded a few times. CDR3 DNA sequence: TGTGCCAGCAGCCAACCTTACAATGAGCAGTTCTTC. Amino acids: CASSQPYNEQFF. The chain recombines TRBV7-3 with TRBJ2-1, with unresolved D. The CDR3 has 12 amino acids. Trimming cost V 5 bases and J 4 bases, with 6 bases left between them. The germline V gene has CDR1 SGHTA and CDR2 FQGTGA.